This TCR beta chain appears in the sequencing data of a study of molecular identifiers for immune sequencing clone quantification. Ten or more counts support this clonotype. Trimming removed 2 bases at V and 0 bases at J, with 16 bases between. Germline V gene data show CDR1 as SNHLY and CDR2 as FYNNEI. The CDR3 covers 17 residues. TCRdb fed the PCR reads into MiXCR, producing one record per CDR3 protein. Counted here are hundreds of thousands of distinct CDR3 sequences, less than 30% occurring once; the ten biggest clones make up approximately 0.75%. The receptor was isolated from a human donor in good health. Some libraries in this study had Jurkat cell RNA spiked in. Sequencing input: naive CD8+ T cells from blood, with Jurkat cell RNA spiked in. Subset reported: FACS-sorted CD8+CD4-CCR7+CD45RA+ naive T cells. The V gene is TRBV2, the J gene TRBJ1-1, with unresolved D. In DNA form, the CDR3 reads TGTGCCAGCAGTGAAAGCCCCCAAGAATCCATGAACACTGAAGCTTTCTTT. Its protein product is CASSESPQESMNTEAFF. The full variable domain, rest sourced from reference TRBV2 and TRBJ1-1, is EPEVTQTPSHQVTQMGQEVILRCVPISNHLYFYWYRQILGQKVEFLVSFYNNEISEKSEIFDDQFSVERPDGSNFTLKIRSTKLEDSAMYFCASSESPQESMNTEAFFGQGTRLTVV.